The clone carrying this T cell receptor beta chain showed up just a few times. The antigen remains unidentified. These data are taken from a study of cytomegalovirus exposure and HLA in healthy donors. This CDR3 spans 17 amino acids. The PCR employed 60 Vbeta primers together with 13 Jbeta primers. Generated by immunoSEQ multiplex PCR, the TCRdb table keeps only in-frame clones and is missing some. Of about 150,000 clones in the sample, over 80% were seen once. Regarding the study as a whole: Later analysis suggested links between common viral pathogens and several top significant clusters.

V is TRBV12-2 and J is TRBJ1-3; the table calls TRBD1, which could not be checked here. TRBV12-2 is tagged as a pseudogene. The TCR sequence derives from a male donor in good health and CMV-seronegative. Input material: PBMCs. This chain's CDR3 is CASRLAKVQAVGNTIYF. CDR3 DNA: TGTGCAAGTCGCTTAGCGAAGGTACAGGCGGTTGGAAACACCATATATTTT.